Presented here are 15 T cell receptor beta chains from one specimen sequenced in a study of regulatory and conventional T cells in RAG deficiency. TCRdb's copy holds only in-frame clones and misses some; the assay was immunoSEQ multiplex PCR. The repertoire holds about 30,000 clones, with 70% to 90% as singletons. This same sample was also taken into another study, of regulatory T cells. Per that paper: The PCR used 52 TRBV and 13 TRBJ primers.

Sequences were obtained from CD8+ T cells sorted from blood. The receptors here all came from a human donor in good health.

The chain couples TRBV7-8 to TRBJ1-6, with 7 positions matching TRBD1. The CDR3 contains 15 residues. Germline V gene sequence: CDR1 SGHVS, CDR2 FQNEAQ. The trim removed 5 bases at V and 10 bases at J, leaving 11 bases unmatched. CDR3 residues: CASSARDSSDSPLHF. The CDR3 DNA reads as TGTGCCAGCAGCGCCCGGGACAGTTCCGACTCACCCCTCCACTTT.

The V and J genes are TRBV15 and TRBJ1-5; the D gene is possibly TRBD1 (5 bases). The CDR3 runs to 15 residues. CDR1 is LNHNV and CDR2 is YYDKDF in the germline V gene (reference sequence). V lost 8 bases, J lost 1 base, and 15 bases lay in between. The CDR3 loop is CATSPTRQSNQPQHF. In DNA, the CDR3 is TGTGCCACCTCACCCACCCGACAGAGCAATCAGCCCCAGCATTTT.

V and J are TRBV5-1 and TRBJ2-7; 9 bases align to TRBD1. Trimming at V came to 2 bases and at J to 5 bases, leaving 2 bases not matched to a gene. The CDR3 has 13 amino acids. In germline, CDR1 is SGHRS, CDR2 YFSETQ. The chain's CDR3 is CASSFTGGDEQYF. In DNA form, the CDR3 reads TGCGCCAGCAGCTTCACAGGGGGCGACGAGCAGTACTTC.

The chain combines TRBV9 with TRBJ1-5; D is possibly TRBD1 (5 bases). V lost 3 bases and J 7 bases, leaving 11 bases between the germline ends. In germline, CDR1 is SGDLS, CDR2 YYNGEE. The CDR3 loop spans 13 amino acids. CDR3 amino acids: CASSAGTSQPQHF. CDR3 in DNA: TGTGCCAGCAGCGCCGGGACGTCCCAGCCCCAGCATTTT.

The chain recombines TRBV9 with TRBJ2-3; 14 nucleotides line up with TRBD2. Trimming at V came to 4 bases and at J to 4 bases, leaving 8 bases not matched to a gene. Per germline, CDR1 SGDLS and CDR2 YYNGEE. The CDR3 loop spans 17 amino acids. The CDR3 here is CASSPYPTSGGADTQYF. The CDR3 DNA reads TGTGCCAGCAGCCCCTACCCGACTAGCGGGGGGGCAGATACGCAGTATTTT.

The CDR3 here is CAITVGTEAFF. In nucleotides, the CDR3 is TGTGCTATCACGGTGGGAACTGAAGCTTTCTTT. The V gene is TRBV7-7, the J gene TRBJ1-1; D is undetermined. Germline assignment: CDR1 SSHAT and CDR2 FNYEAQ (reference sequence). CDR3 size: 11 residues. The variable domain in full, with the rest retrieved from reference TRBV7-7 and TRBJ1-1, is GAGVSQSPRYKVTKRGQDVTLRCDPISSHATLYWYQQALGQGPEFLTYFNYEAQPDKSGLPSDRFSAERPEGSISTLTIQRTEQRDSAMYRCAITVGTEAFFGQGTRLTVV.

V and J are TRBV7-9 and TRBJ2-7, with 9 positions matching TRBD2. Germline V gene data show CDR1 as SEHNR and CDR2 as FQNEAQ (reference sequence). The CDR3 sequence is 16 residues long. V shed 5 bases and J 2 bases; nucleotides not matched to a gene: 10. The CDR3 sequence: CASSPAGTSPAYEQYF. Here the CDR3 DNA reads TGTGCCAGCAGCCCGGCCGGGACTAGCCCTGCCTACGAGCAGTACTTC.

The rearrangement links TRBV7-9 to TRBJ2-5; D unresolved. The CDR3 is made up of 14 amino acids. V lost 0 bases and J 2 bases, leaving 7 bases between the germline ends. Germline lookup yields CDR1 SEHNR and CDR2 FQNEAQ (reference sequence). The DNA of the CDR3 is TGTGCCAGCAGCTTAGCGGGCCAGCAAGAGACCCAGTACTTC. This sequence encodes CASSLAGQQETQYF.

A single count supports this clone. The CDR3 spells CASSNKTGEDGQGTVIYNEQFF. DNA for the CDR3: TGTGCCAGCAGCAATAAAACAGGGGAAGATGGCCAGGGGACGGTCATTTACAATGAGCAGTTCTTC. This chain joins TRBV21-1 and TRBJ2-1; the D call of TRBD1 is as the table states it, not checked on the DNA. TRBV21-1 is a pseudogene locus. This CDR3 has 22 amino acids.

V is TRBV6-5 and J is TRBJ2-7; 8 bases line up with TRBD2. V lost 5 bases and J lost 3; bases outside the gene matches: 6. Germline V gene sequence: CDR1 MNHEY, CDR2 SVGAGI. CDR3 length: 14 residues. CDR3: CASSQTSAGYEQYF. The CDR3 nucleotides are TGTGCCAGCAGTCAGACTAGCGCGGGCTACGAGCAGTACTTC.

This clone was detected only a few times. V usage is TRBV15 and J usage is TRBJ2-7; weak D call: TRBD1 (6 bases). The germline V gene has CDR1 LNHNV and CDR2 YYDKDF (reference sequence). V was trimmed by 0 bases and J by 3 bases, leaving 9 bases between them. CDR3 length: 14 amino acids. In DNA form, the CDR3 reads TGTGCCACCAGCAGAGACAGGGGTAGCTACGAGCAGTACTTC. It encodes CATSRDRGSYEQYF.

The J gene is TRBJ1-2, the V gene TRBV6-5; TRBD1 matches at 9 bases. Germline CDR1 is MNHEY and CDR2 is SVGAGI. This CDR3 has 14 amino acids. The V gene end was trimmed by 6 bases and the J gene end by 7 bases; junction bases not matched to a gene: 9. CDR3 nucleotides: TGTGCCAGCAGGCGTCCGGGACAGGGTGTTGGCTACACCTTC. This encodes CASRRPGQGVGYTF.

The chain couples TRBV27 to TRBJ2-7, with TRBD1 identical over 9 bases. This CDR3 contains 14 residues. Trimming cost V 5 bases and J 4 bases; bases outside gene matches: 6. Germline values: CDR1 MNHEY, CDR2 SMNVEV (reference sequence). The CDR3 loop is CASSHVQGAYEQYF. The CDR3 nucleotides read TGTGCCAGCAGTCACGTACAGGGGGCATACGAGCAGTACTTC.

This sequence joins TRBV4-1 and TRBJ2-1; D perhaps matches TRBD2 (6 bases). The CDR3 is 16 residues long. Looked up from germline, CDR1 is MGHRA and CDR2 is YSYEKL. V lost 1 base, J lost 5 bases, and 15 bases lay in between. CDR3 DNA: TGCGCCAGCAGCCAAGTGAGCCGGGGGTCGGACAATGAGCAGTTCTTC. Translated: CASSQVSRGSDNEQFF.

The rearrangement uses TRBV11-3 and TRBJ1-3, with D unclear. V lost 3 bases and J 7 bases, leaving 4 bases between the germline ends. The CDR3 runs to 11 residues. Germline V gene data show CDR1 as SGHNT and CDR2 as YENEEA. The CDR3 loop is CASSFGNTIYF. The CDR3 DNA reads TGTGCCAGCAGCTTCGGGAACACCATATATTTT.